These 16 T cell receptor beta chains share one sample of origin, sequenced in a study of patients and donors after allogeneic stem cell transplantation. TCRdb independently ran MiXCR on the RT-PCR reads; one entry per CDR3 protein. The data show under 170,000 distinct CDR3 sequences, 30% to 45% seen once. Sequencing used blood, either unsorted or a sorted T cell fraction (not recorded which). These receptors were collected from a human donor who was either an allogeneic HSCT recipient or a stem cell or donor lymphocyte infusion donor (not recorded which). It is not recorded whose cells these are; they may come from a transplant donor.

This clonotype has a handful of counts. The chain employs TRBV12-3 or TRBV12-4 and TRBJ1-2; the D is unclear. This CDR3 region has 15 residues. V was trimmed by 8 bases and J by 0 bases, leaving 16 bases between them. The CDR3 loop reads CASFPGPATNYGYTF. The CDR3 DNA reads TGTGCCAGCTTCCCTGGCCCGGCCACTAACTATGGCTACACCTTC.

The J gene is TRBJ2-5, the V gene TRBV6-6; D is undetermined. Germline CDR1 is MNHNY and CDR2 is SVGAGI (reference sequence). The CDR3 runs 15 residues. Trimming took off 4 bases at V and 2 bases at J, with 14 bases between the two ends. Here the CDR3 reads CASSSTARPQETQYF. In DNA, the CDR3 is TGTGCCAGCAGTTCTACTGCCAGACCTCAAGAGACCCAGTACTTC.

J is TRBJ2-5 and V is TRBV5-1, with TRBD2 as a possible D gene (6 bases). Germline V gene data show CDR1 as SGHRS and CDR2 as YFSETQ. Trimming took off 1 base at V and 5 bases at J, with 18 bases between the two ends. The CDR3 has 16 residues. This CDR3 reads CASSLTGTFPPETQYF. CDR3 bases: TGCGCCAGCAGCTTGACCGGGACTTTCCCCCCGGAGACCCAGTACTTC.

CDR3 sequence (DNA): TGCAGCGTTGAACGTCTAGCGGGGGCCACAGATACGCAGTATTTT. The encoded protein is CSVERLAGATDTQYF. The chain combines TRBV29-1 with TRBJ2-3; 10 bases are a match to TRBD2. This CDR3 contains 15 residues. The V and J ends lost 2 bases and 2 bases, in that order; junction bases with no gene match: 4. Looked up from germline, CDR1 is SQVTM and CDR2 is ANQGSEA.

This clonotype was seen a handful of times. V usage is TRBV13 and J usage is TRBJ1-4, with 7 bases identical to TRBD1. The CDR3 contains 17 residues. With 3 bases clipped from V and 5 bases from J, the junction kept 12 bases outside the gene matches. CDR1 is PRHDT and CDR2 is FYEKMQ in the germline V gene (reference sequence). CDR3 coding DNA: TGTGCCAGCAGCTTTAGACAGGGAGGGGGTCGGAATGAAAAACTGTTTTTT. Residues: CASSFRQGGGRNEKLFF.

This clonotype was counted a few times. The chain joins TRBV6-1 to TRBJ2-1; D not certain. The CDR3 extends over 12 amino acids. V lost 11 bases to trimming and J lost 4 bases, with 12 bases between them. Germline loops: CDR1 MNHNS, CDR2 SASEGT. CDR3 sequence reads: CAHSRPYNEQFF. Written as DNA, the CDR3 is TGTGCCCACAGCCGGCCTTACAATGAGCAGTTCTTC.

The chain carries TRBV6-2 or TRBV6-3 and TRBJ1-5, with TRBD1 matching 9 bases. CDR3 length: 14 amino acids. V trimming: 10 bases; J trimming: 9 bases; junction bases outside the gene matches: 13. Germline lookup yields CDR1 MNHEY and CDR2 SVGEGT. The DNA for the CDR3 is TGTGCCACCCGACCCGACAGGGGGAATTGGCCCCAGCATTTT. Its translation: CATRPDRGNWPQHF.

The CDR3, as DNA: TGTGCCATCAGCGGGATAGCGGGGGGCAGAGATACGCAGTATTTT. Encoded protein: CAISGIAGGRDTQYF. This rearrangement joins TRBV10-3 to TRBJ2-3; 10 bases are shared with TRBD2. Unmatched junction bases numbered 8, after V lost 6 bases and J lost 5 bases. This CDR3 has 15 residues. Germline V gene data show CDR1 as ENHRY and CDR2 as SYGVKD.

CDR3 DNA: TGCGCCAGCAGCCCGGCGGGACAGGCCACCTATAGCAATCAGCCCCAGCATTTT. Its translation is CASSPAGQATYSNQPQHF. This rearrangement joins TRBV4-1 to TRBJ1-5, with 8 bases matching TRBD1. The length of the CDR3 is 18 residues. Per the germline V gene, CDR1 is MGHRA and CDR2 is YSYEKL. V shed 4 bases and J 0 bases; nucleotides not matched to a gene: 11.

The chain is built from TRBV30 and TRBJ1-1; D is ambiguous. Trimming stripped 0 bases from V and 6 bases from J, with 8 bases between. Germline V gene data show CDR1 as GTSNPN and CDR2 as SVGIG (reference sequence). The CDR3 is made up of 12 amino acids. CDR3 bases: TGTGCCTGGAGTGTACGGGAGGCTGAAGCTTTCTTT. As protein: CAWSVREAEAFF.

A few counts support this clonotype. This chain uses TRBV19 with TRBJ1-1; D is perhaps TRBD1 (5 bases). With 10 bases removed from V and 4 bases from J, the gap between germline ends came to 10 bases. The germline V gene encodes CDR1 LNHDA and CDR2 SQIVND (reference sequence). The CDR3 totals 11 residues. CDR3 region: CATGGSTEAFF. The DNA for the CDR3 is TGTGCCACGGGGGGTAGCACTGAAGCTTTCTTT.

The V call is TRBV24-1, the J call TRBJ1-2, with 7 bases matching TRBD1. This CDR3 spans 14 amino acids. Losses at the gene ends were 3 bases for V and 7 bases for J; bases not matched to a gene: 7. Germline V gives CDR1 KGHDR, CDR2 SFDVKD. The CDR3 DNA is TGTGCCACCAGTGATGTGACAGGGAAGCTTGGCTACACCTTC. Translated: CATSDVTGKLGYTF.

V and J are TRBV12-3 or TRBV12-4 and TRBJ1-2, with D possibly matching TRBD1 (6 bases). This CDR3 comprises 14 residues. V lost 7 bases and J 6 bases, leaving 18 bases between the germline ends. The CDR3 here is CASTLGGTLHGYTF. CDR3 DNA: TGTGCCAGCACGCTAGGGGGGACGCTGCATGGCTACACCTTC.

This clonotype was seen at least ten times. The gene calls are TRBV27 and TRBJ1-2, with no clear D. V lost 3 bases and J lost 0, with 11 bases in between. Germline V gene data show CDR1 as MNHEY and CDR2 as SMNVEV (reference sequence). This CDR3 spans 15 amino acids. The CDR3 sequence is CASSFSDGANYGYTF. The CDR3 DNA sequence: TGTGCCAGCAGTTTCTCCGACGGAGCTAACTATGGCTACACCTTC.

This clonotype occurred a few times. The chain couples TRBV5-1 to TRBJ1-1; no clear D. Germline assignment: CDR1 SGHRS and CDR2 YFSETQ. The CDR3 is made up of 13 amino acids. The V end was cut by 5 bases, the J end by 1 base, with 9 bases between. The CDR3, as DNA: TGCGCCAGCAGTGGCGACGCGAACACTGAAGCTTTCTTT. It is translated as CASSGDANTEAFF.

This clonotype was seen only a few times. The gene calls are TRBV6-5 and TRBJ1-3, with D perhaps matching TRBD1 (5 bases). This CDR3 has 13 amino acids. Germline V gene data show CDR1 as MNHEY and CDR2 as SVGAGI. Between the trimmed V and J ends, which lost 7 bases and 4 bases, there was a span of 11 bases. CDR3 residues: CASIQGGGNTIYF. In nucleotides, the CDR3 is TGTGCCAGCATCCAGGGTGGAGGAAACACCATATATTTT.